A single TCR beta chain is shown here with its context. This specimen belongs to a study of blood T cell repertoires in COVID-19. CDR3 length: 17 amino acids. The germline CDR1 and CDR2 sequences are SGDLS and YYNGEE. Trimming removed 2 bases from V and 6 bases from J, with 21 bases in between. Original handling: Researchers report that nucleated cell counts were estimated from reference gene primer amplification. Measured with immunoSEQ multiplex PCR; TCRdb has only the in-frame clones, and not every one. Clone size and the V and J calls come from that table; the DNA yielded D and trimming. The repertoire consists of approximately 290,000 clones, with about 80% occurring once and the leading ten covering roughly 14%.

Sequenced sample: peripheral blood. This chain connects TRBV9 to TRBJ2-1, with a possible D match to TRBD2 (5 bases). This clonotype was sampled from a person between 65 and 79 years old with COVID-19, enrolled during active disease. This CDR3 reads CASSVDLAPRKTNEQFF. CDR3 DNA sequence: TGTGCCAGCAGCGTGGATTTAGCGCCCCGGAAGACCAATGAGCAGTTCTTC.